A single sample gave rise to the 14 T cell receptor beta chains below, sequenced in a study of blood T cell repertoires in COVID-19. Method: immunoSEQ multiplex PCR; TCRdb's copy keeps in-frame clones and lacks some. The sample comprises 90,000 to 110,000 clones, approximately 82% of which are singletons, and approximately 7.9% rests with the top ten. The specimen was peripheral blood. The receptors here all came from a woman over 75 with active or convalescent COVID-19.

This chain connects TRBV24-1 to TRBJ2-1; maybe TRBD2 (6 bases). Germline CDR1 KGHDR, CDR2 SFDVKD. V dropped 5 bases and J dropped 8 bases, with 15 bases sitting between them. This CDR3 has 14 residues. For the CDR3, the DNA is TGTGCCACCAGTGTACGGGGACTTGGGGATGAGCAGTTCTTC. Its protein product is CATSVRGLGDEQFF.

The chain uses TRBV28 and TRBJ1-2, with D unresolved. V lost 2 bases and J 8 bases, leaving 12 bases between the germline ends. Germline V gene data show CDR1 as MDHEN and CDR2 as SYDVKM. The CDR3 sequence is 13 residues long. For the CDR3, the DNA is TGTGCCAGCAGTTTAGCCGGACTCGAAGGCTACACCTTC. It specifies CASSLAGLEGYTF.

This clone has just a few counts. V usage is TRBV27 and J usage is TRBJ2-6; D might be TRBD1 (6 bases). This CDR3 has 16 residues. V lost 0 bases and J lost 2, with 8 bases in between. Germline CDR1 and CDR2: MNHEY and SMNVEV (reference sequence). For the CDR3, the DNA is TGTGCCAGCAGTTTATCGTACAGGGCTGGGGCCAACGTCCTGACTTTC. As protein: CASSLSYRAGANVLTF.

This chain links TRBV27 with TRBJ1-2, with a possible D match to TRBD1 (6 bases). Trimming stripped 10 bases from V and 5 bases from J, with 20 bases between. This CDR3 has 14 residues. Germline CDR1 is MNHEY and CDR2 is SMNVEV (reference sequence). CDR3 nucleotides: TGTGCCACCCGAATCCTCGGACAGAATTATGGCTACACCTTC. It is translated as CATRILGQNYGYTF.

This chain connects TRBV6-4 to TRBJ1-6, with 7 bases identical to TRBD1. This CDR3 has 14 residues. The V segment lost 5 bases and the J segment 11 bases; nucleotides outside the gene matches: 9. CDR1 is MRHNA, CDR2 SNTAGT, per germline. The CDR3 DNA follows: TGTGCCAGCAGTCTCGGGACAGAGGAAGCACCCCTCCACTTT. Its protein product is CASSLGTEEAPLHF.

This chain links TRBV28 with TRBJ1-4; 8 bases are a match to TRBD1. J lost 16 bases, V lost 4 bases, and 5 bases had no gene match. Germline V gives CDR1 MDHEN, CDR2 SYDVKM. The CDR3 consists of 11 residues. The DNA for the CDR3 is TGTGCCAGCAGTTCGACAGGGGCGAGGTTTTTT. The encoded protein is CASSSTGARFF.

The CDR3 region has the DNA TGTGCCAGCAGTGAATTAGCAGCATTGGCCAAAAACATTCAGTACTTC. It specifies CASSELAALAKNIQYF. The rearrangement uses TRBV6-1 and TRBJ2-4; D is undetermined. This CDR3 region has 16 residues. With 2 bases removed from V and 1 base from J, the gap between germline ends came to 12 bases. The germline V gene has CDR1 MNHNS and CDR2 SASEGT.

The genes are TRBV15 and TRBJ2-2, with D possibly matching TRBD2 (6 bases). Germline CDR1 and CDR2: LNHNV and YYDKDF (reference sequence). CDR3 length: 14 residues. Trimming cost V 5 bases and J 1 base, with 8 bases left between them. The CDR3 DNA reads as TGTGCCACCAGCGGGGACTTGAACACCGGGGAGCTGTTTTTT. The encoded protein is CATSGDLNTGELFF.

This sequence joins TRBV7-2 and TRBJ1-1; TRBD1 agrees at 8 bases. The junction had 7 bases not matched to a gene; V was cut back by 0 bases and J by 7 bases. The CDR3 runs to 15 residues. Germline V gives CDR1 SGHTA, CDR2 FQGNSA. CDR3 loop: CASSLATGGMGEAFF. The CDR3 region has the DNA TGTGCCAGCAGCTTAGCTACAGGGGGTATGGGTGAAGCTTTCTTT.

This clone occurred a few times. This sequence joins TRBV5-1 and TRBJ2-7, with D unclear. The germline V and J ends were trimmed by 0 bases and 7 bases, with 20 bases remaining between them. The germline V gene encodes CDR1 SGHRS and CDR2 YFSETQ. The CDR3 extends over 16 amino acids. The CDR3 nucleotides are TGCGCCAGCAGCTTGGGAGAAGCCAGGATTTTACGGGAGCAGTACTTC. Its translation: CASSLGEARILREQYF.

CDR3 nucleotides: TGTGCCAGCAGCTTAACGCGGATAAGCTCTGGGGCCAACGTCCTGACTTTC. This codes for CASSLTRISSGANVLTF. V is TRBV7-2 and J is TRBJ2-6; D unclear. V was trimmed by 2 bases and J by 0 bases, leaving 11 bases between them. This CDR3 is built from 17 residues. Germline CDR1 and CDR2: SGHTA and FQGNSA.

The rearrangement joins TRBV7-9 to TRBJ2-2, with D possibly matching TRBD1 (5 bases). Germline lookup yields CDR1 SEHNR and CDR2 FQNEAQ (reference sequence). V lost 7 bases and J lost 6, with 12 bases in between. This CDR3 contains 13 residues. CDR3 sequence: CASNWGSAGELFF. DNA for the CDR3: TGTGCCAGCAATTGGGGCAGCGCCGGGGAGCTGTTTTTT.

This clone was observed a handful of times. V usage is TRBV3-1 (or the pseudogene TRBV3-2) and J usage is TRBJ1-5; tentatively, D is TRBD1 (5 bases). Trimming took 1 base from V and 2 from J, leaving 6 bases between them. Germline V CDR1 and CDR2: LGHDT, YNNKEL (reference sequence). The CDR3 runs to 14 residues. In nucleotides, the CDR3 is TGTGCCAGCAGCCAAGGCAGGGGCAATCAGCCCCAGCATTTT. Residues: CASSQGRGNQPQHF.

The CDR3 coding sequence is TGTGCCAGCAGCCAAGCCGGGCTAGCGGGAGGGGGGGAGCAGTTCTTC. It yields the protein CASSQAGLAGGGEQFF. The rearrangement uses TRBV4-2 and TRBJ2-1, with TRBD2 matching over 12 bases. Trimming cost V 1 base and J 10 bases; bases outside gene matches: 8. Germline values: CDR1 LGHNA, CDR2 YNFKEQ. This CDR3 comprises 16 residues.